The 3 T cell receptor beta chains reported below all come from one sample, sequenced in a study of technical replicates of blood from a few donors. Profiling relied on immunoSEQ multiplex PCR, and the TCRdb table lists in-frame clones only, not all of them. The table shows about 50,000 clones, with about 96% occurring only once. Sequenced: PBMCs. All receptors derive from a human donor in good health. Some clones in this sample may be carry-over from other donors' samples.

The CDR3 region has the DNA TGTGCCAGCAGCTCTGTAACAGGGGGTGGGGATGGCTACACCTTC. The encoded protein is CASSSVTGGGDGYTF. The chain recombines TRBV7-9 with TRBJ1-2, with TRBD1 identical over 8 bases. V lost 4 bases, J lost 6 bases, and 10 bases stayed unmatched. Per germline, CDR1 SEHNR and CDR2 FQNEAQ (reference sequence). The CDR3 covers 15 residues.

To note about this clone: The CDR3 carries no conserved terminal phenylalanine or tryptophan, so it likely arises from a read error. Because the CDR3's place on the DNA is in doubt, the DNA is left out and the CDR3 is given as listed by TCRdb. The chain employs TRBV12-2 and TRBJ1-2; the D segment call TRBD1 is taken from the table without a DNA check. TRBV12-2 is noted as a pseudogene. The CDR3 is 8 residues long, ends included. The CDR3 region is CASRPPGV.

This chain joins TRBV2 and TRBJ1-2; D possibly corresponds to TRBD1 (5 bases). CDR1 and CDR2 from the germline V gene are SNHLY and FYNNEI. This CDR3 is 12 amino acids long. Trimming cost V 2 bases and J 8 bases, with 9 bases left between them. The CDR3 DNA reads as TGTGCCAGCAGTGAATTAGCAGGGGGCTACACCTTC. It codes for CASSELAGGYTF. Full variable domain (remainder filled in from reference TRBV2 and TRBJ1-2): EPEVTQTPSHQVTQMGQEVILRCVPISNHLYFYWYRQILGQKVEFLVSFYNNEISEKSEIFDDQFSVERPDGSNFTLKIRSTKLEDSAMYFCASSELAGGYTFGSGTRLTVV.